This TCR beta chain emerged from a study of cytomegalovirus exposure and HLA in healthy donors. About the study: A prior analysis found some 110 million unique TCR beta sequences from 170 million or so T cells. The study's findings and limits: DRB1 showed the most TCR associations and HLA-C the fewest in a later analysis, as rates varied by HLA locus. With high specificity and sensitivity, the classifier reportedly diagnosed cytomegalovirus status.

Note on this clone: The target antigen is unknown.

Use of 60 Vbeta and 13 Jbeta primers characterized the PCR. TCRdb's table, derived via immunoSEQ multiplex PCR, lists solely in-frame clones and lacks some. The data contain around 100,000 clones, over 60% of them seen just once; the ten biggest clones take up about 5%. The ends were cut back, 2 bases at V and 6 bases at J, with 11 bases in the middle. Germline V gene data show CDR1 as MDHEN and CDR2 as SYDVKM. The CDR3 loop spans 14 amino acids. The chain combines TRBV28 with TRBJ2-4; possible D gene TRBD2, 5 bases. The receptor was isolated from a female donor in good health and CMV-seropositive. The specimen sequenced was PBMCs. CDR3 bases: TGTGCCAGCAGTTTACCGACCCGGGGAAACATTCAGTACTTC. This translates into CASSLPTRGNIQYF. The full variable domain, with the rest looked up from reference TRBV28 and TRBJ2-4, is DVKVTQSSRYLVKRTGEKVFLECVQDMDHENMFWYRQDPGLGLRLIYFSYDVKMKEKGDIPEGYSVSREKKERFSLILESASTNQTSMYLCASSLPTRGNIQYFGAGTRLSVL.